Listed below are T cell receptor beta chains from one sample, sequenced in a study of Graves' ophthalmopathy and Graves' hyperthyroidism. TCRdb re-called the multiplex PCR reads through MiXCR, storing one row per CDR3 protein. Of a few hundred thousand distinct CDR3 sequences in the sample, less than 40% are singletons; the top ten hold about 4.6%. Sequencing input: peripheral blood or thyroid tissue (not recorded which). The receptors come from an adult man with Graves' hyperthyroidism. Each CDR3 is given without its conserved first and last residue.

v_gene	j_gene	CDR3aa
TRBV5-4	TRBJ2-7	ASSSLAGGYNEQY
TRBV29-1	TRBJ2-6	SVTGGVSGANVLT
TRBV11-2	TRBJ2-6	ASSTPGQSSGANVLT
TRBV24-1	TRBJ2-7	ATSDRRGARYKQY
TRBV14	TRBJ2-3	ASSQLAADTQY
TRBV5-6	TRBJ2-7	ASSYRTVSSYEQY
TRBV20-1	TRBJ2-2	SARPASVNTGELF
TRBV4-1	TRBJ1-1	ASSPPGAKKAF
TRBV2	TRBJ2-5	ASSDLAGRGETQY
TRBV11-2	TRBJ1-3	ASSLVRAGNTIY
TRBV20-1	TRBJ1-4	SARDRLSRTANEKLF
TRBV28	TRBJ2-7	ASSLTGQDTYEQY
TRBV20-1	TRBJ2-3	STPVVHRTDTQY
TRBV15	TRBJ2-3	ATSRDLREAYTQY
TRBV6-5	TRBJ2-2	ASSFNTLAGVIGGELF
TRBV4-2	TRBJ1-3	ASSQVGTEGRGNTIY
TRBV6-5	TRBJ1-1	ASSPLQQGTEAF
TRBV5-4	TRBJ1-6	ASSPDRGSNPPLH
TRBV9	TRBJ2-6	ASSVSADTGANVLT
TRBV6-2/TRBV6-3	TRBJ1-2	ASSYFQDYGYT
TRBV7-8	TRBJ1-1	ASSYQQNTEAF
TRBV6-5	TRBJ2-7	ASSEGGQYYEQY
TRBV10-3	TRBJ1-2	AISGPNMMRNYGYT
TRBV7-9	TRBJ1-2	ASSLDSQEDFFGHDYT
TRBV6-1	TRBJ1-1	ASHRGNTEAF
TRBV25-1	TRBJ1-2	ASSARTAQGENGYT
TRBV29-1	TRBJ2-1	SVGGGLADSYNEQF
TRBV7-2	TRBJ1-2	ASSGDREGIYGYT
TRBV29-1	TRBJ1-1	SVSPMNTEAF